This is a list of T cell receptor beta chains from one sample in a study of CD8+CD57+ T cells in acquired aplastic anemia. One entry per CDR3 protein, called by TCRdb with MiXCR from the reads. This sample has some 170,000 distinct CDR3 sequences, with 71% found just once. Sequencing input: sorted CD4+, CD8+, or CD8+CD57+ T cells (not recorded which) from PBMCs. These receptor sequences come from a human donor with aplastic anemia. Both conserved end residues are part of each CDR3. Fields, in order: V gene, D gene, clone size, J gene, CDR3 protein, CDR3 DNA. A D gene is named only where the DNA matches it firmly. Expanded clones get a size class; other rows say once, few or many, or leave the size out.

V: TRBV15
D: TRBD2
size: medium-sized
J: TRBJ2-3
CDR3: CATSREAGGSDTQYF
DNA: TGTGCCACCAGCAGAGAAGCGGGAGGCTCAGATACGCAGTATTTT

V: TRBV20-1
D: TRBD2
size: NA
J: TRBJ2-7
CDR3: CSAREGRLAEEQYF
DNA: TGCAGTGCTAGAGAAGGTAGACTAGCGGAAGAGCAGTACTTC

V: TRBV15
D: TRBD1
size: NA
J: TRBJ1-1
CDR3: CATSREQGARVTEAFF
DNA: TGTGCCACCAGCAGAGAACAGGGGGCGAGGGTGACTGAAGCTTTCTTT

V: TRBV15
D: TRBD2
size: NA
J: TRBJ2-1
CDR3: CATSRVGGSGRVEQFF
DNA: TGTGCCACCAGCAGAGTTGGAGGTAGCGGGAGGGTTGAGCAGTTCTTC

V: TRBV20-1
D: NA
size: few
J: TRBJ2-7
CDR3: CSAPSGYEQYF
DNA: TGCAGTGCCCCGAGCGGTTACGAGCAGTACTTC

V: TRBV7-9
D: NA
size: NA
J: TRBJ1-3
CDR3: CASSPGGSGNTIYF
DNA: TGTGCCAGCAGCCCCGGTGGCTCTGGAAACACCATATATTTT

V: TRBV15
D: NA
size: NA
J: TRBJ2-7
CDR3: CATSRVGSVEQYF
DNA: TGTGCCACCAGCAGAGTAGGGAGCGTCGAGCAGTACTTC

V: TRBV4-1
D: NA
size: NA
J: TRBJ2-7
CDR3: CASSQDDRSASYEQYF
DNA: TGCGCCAGCAGCCAAGATGACCGGTCTGCCTCCTACGAGCAGTACTTC

V: TRBV5-1
D: NA
size: once
J: TRBJ1-5
CDR3: CASSLRSDRLDNQPQHF
DNA: TGCGCCAGCAGCCTTCGATCAGACAGGTTAGACAATCAGCCCCAGCATTTT

V: TRBV7-9
D: NA
size: NA
J: TRBJ2-7
CDR3: CASSLRQDRIMGYEQYF
DNA: TGTGCCAGCAGCTTAAGGCAGGATAGGATCATGGGCTACGAGCAGTACTTC

V: TRBV24-1
D: NA
size: few
J: TRBJ1-2
CDR3: CATRQGLGYGYTF
DNA: TGTGCCACCCGGCAGGGTCTGGGGTATGGCTACACCTTC

V: TRBV24-1
D: TRBD2
size: NA
J: TRBJ2-3
CDR3: CATSKGLAGGKDTQYF
DNA: TGTGCCACCAGTAAAGGACTAGCGGGAGGGAAAGATACGCAGTATTTT

V: TRBV4-1
D: NA
size: many
J: TRBJ1-5
CDR3: CASSQDRAGYQPQHF
DNA: TGCGCCAGCAGCCAAGATAGGGCAGGGTATCAGCCCCAGCATTTT

V: TRBV20-1
D: TRBD2
size: NA
J: TRBJ2-7
CDR3: CSAEGGLAGSYEQYF
DNA: TGCAGTGCCGAGGGAGGCCTAGCGGGGTCCTACGAGCAGTACTTC